The 22 T cell receptor beta chains below come from one sample, sequenced in a study of blood T cell repertoires in COVID-19 (dated by TCRdb to the early 2020s). Libraries were constructed by the immunoSEQ multiplex PCR assay. TCRdb provides this immuneACCESS table in a form limited to in-frame rearrangements. Some clones are lacking; in checked studies, under half of them reflect an unresolved V gene, and why the rest are absent is not known. The sample profile shows 200,000 to 250,000 clones; approximately 85% of them were found once. The ten most abundant clones make up 8.5% to 9.5% of the sample. Sequenced sample: PBMCs or T cells enriched from blood (not recorded which). These receptors were collected from a woman in her 50s with acute COVID-19.

This clone was seen a few times. The rearrangement links TRBV25-1 to TRBJ1-2; D is unclear. The V and J ends lost 0 bases and 3 bases respectively, with 11 bases between them. Germline-derived CDR1 and CDR2 are MGHDK and SYGVNS. CDR3 length: 15 amino acids. CDR3 bases: TGTGCCAGCAGTGAATATATGGTGGGAGACTATGGCTACACCTTC. This translates into CASSEYMVGDYGYTF.

This clone was found once. The genes are TRBV5-5 and TRBJ1-3; D remains ambiguous. The CDR3 covers 17 residues. CDR1 and CDR2 from the germline V gene are SGHKS and YYEKEE (reference sequence). The V end was cut by 2 bases, the J end by 0 bases, with 15 bases between. The CDR3 DNA reads TGTGCCAGCAGCTTCCCCGAAGGCGGAACCTCTGGAAACACCATATATTTT. It encodes CASSFPEGGTSGNTIYF.

This clone occurred a few times. The chain joins TRBV6-5 to TRBJ1-5; D gene uncertain. Per the germline V gene, CDR1 is MNHEY and CDR2 is SVGAGI. V was shortened by 5 bases and J by 4 bases, with 12 bases between the two germline ends. This CDR3 has 14 residues. CDR3 sequence: CASSPGSVNQPQHF. The CDR3 nucleotides read TGTGCCAGCAGTCCCGGGTCCGTTAATCAGCCCCAGCATTTT.

The V and J genes are TRBV27 and TRBJ1-1; D is perhaps TRBD1 (6 bases). The V gene lost 2 bases and the J gene lost 3 bases, with 13 bases spanning the gap. The CDR3 covers 15 residues. Germline V lookup: CDR1 MNHEY, CDR2 SMNVEV (reference sequence). The CDR3 reads CASSLTAGVDTEAFF. In nucleotides, the CDR3 is TGTGCCAGCAGTTTAACGGCAGGGGTGGACACTGAAGCTTTCTTT.

This clone appeared once. The CDR3 DNA reads as TGCGCCAGCAGTGAGACAGGGGGCACTGAAGCTTTCTTT. This sequence encodes CASSETGGTEAFF. The chain links TRBV10-2 to TRBJ1-1, with 8 bases that match TRBD1. Trimming removed 2 bases from V and 4 bases from J; junction bases left unmatched: 0. CDR1 WSHSY and CDR2 SAAADI come from the germline V gene. The CDR3 has 13 residues.

The chain couples TRBV7-6 to TRBJ2-5, with TRBD2 matching 12 bases. The CDR3 contains 15 residues. Germline V gene data show CDR1 as SGHVS and CDR2 as FNYEAQ. Trimming at V came to 7 bases and at J to 1 base, leaving 4 bases not matched to a gene. CDR3 bases: TGTGCCAGCACCACTAGCGGGGGGCCCCAAGAGACCCAGTACTTC. It translates to CASTTSGGPQETQYF.

The chain combines TRBV2 with TRBJ2-3; 8 bases are shared with TRBD1. The CDR3 loop spans 15 amino acids. The V gene end was trimmed by 6 bases and the J gene end by 0 bases; junction bases not matched to a gene: 5. Germline CDR1 SNHLY, CDR2 FYNNEI. CDR3 region: CASSSDRASTDTQYF. The CDR3 DNA sequence: TGTGCCAGCAGCTCGGACAGGGCTAGCACAGATACGCAGTATTTT.

The genes are TRBV5-6 and TRBJ1-2; D is perhaps TRBD1 (6 bases). Trimming took off 2 bases at V and 8 bases at J, with 16 bases between the two ends. This CDR3 is 14 amino acids long. The germline gives CDR1 SGHDT, CDR2 YYEEEE. CDR3 nucleotides: TGTGCCAGCAGCTTTTTTATTCAGGGGCAGGGCTACACCTTC. As protein: CASSFFIQGQGYTF.

V gene TRBV7-9 combines with J gene TRBJ2-5, with D possibly being TRBD2 (6 bases). Trimming took off 5 bases at V and 3 bases at J, with 10 bases between the two ends. CDR1 is SEHNR and CDR2 is FQNEAQ in the germline V gene (reference sequence). The CDR3 length is 13 residues. The DNA of the CDR3 is TGTGCCAGCAGCGAAGGGACTGAAGAGACCCAGTACTTC. Translated, it gives CASSEGTEETQYF. Combining the CDR3 with reference TRBV7-9 and TRBJ2-5 gives the whole variable domain DTGVSQNPRHKITKRGQNVTFRCDPISEHNRLYWYRQTLGQGPEFLTYFQNEAQLEKSRLLSDRFSAERPKGSFSTLEIQRTEQGDSAMYLCASSEGTEETQYFGPGTRLLVL.

This chain connects TRBV11-2 to TRBJ2-2; 9 nucleotides align to TRBD1. V gave up 3 bases and J gave up 7 bases; unmatched junction bases: 9. CDR1 is SGHAT and CDR2 is FQNNGV in the germline V gene. The CDR3 runs 16 residues. This chain's CDR3 is CASSLSPGQGFGELFF. The CDR3, as DNA: TGTGCCAGCAGCTTGAGCCCGGGACAGGGATTCGGGGAGCTGTTTTTT.

This clone occurred once. This chain uses TRBV18 with TRBJ1-1, with TRBD1 identical over 7 bases. V dropped 1 base and J dropped 1; count of bases not matched to a gene: 9. Germline assignment: CDR1 KGHSH and CDR2 LQKENI. The CDR3 has 17 amino acids. The chain's CDR3 is CASSPQGARGKNTEAFF. The CDR3 DNA sequence: TGTGCCAGCTCACCACAGGGGGCGCGGGGTAAGAACACTGAAGCTTTCTTT.

The chain links TRBV30 to TRBJ1-2, with D hard to call. The CDR3 totals 13 residues. Germline V lookup: CDR1 GTSNPN, CDR2 SVGIG (reference sequence). V gave up 3 bases and J gave up 4 bases, with 12 bases separating them. DNA for the CDR3: TGTGCCTGGAGGGGAGCCCGAGGCTATGGCTACACCTTC. Translated: CAWRGARGYGYTF.

J is TRBJ2-2 and V is TRBV19, with 9 bases lining up with TRBD1. The CDR3 is 16 amino acids. CDR1 and CDR2 (germline): LNHDA, SQIVND (reference sequence). The J segment lost 5 bases and the V segment lost 6 bases, leaving 10 bases of the junction unmatched. The chain's CDR3 is CASSSPQGQGTGELFF. For the CDR3, the DNA is TGTGCCAGTAGCAGCCCTCAGGGACAGGGAACCGGGGAGCTGTTTTTT. Filled out from reference TRBV19 and TRBJ2-2, the complete variable domain reads DGGITQSPKYLFRKEGQNVTLSCEQNLNHDAMYWYRQDPGQGLRLIYYSQIVNDFQKGDIAEGYSVSREKKESFPLTVTSAQKNPTAFYLCASSSPQGQGTGELFFGEGSRLTVL.

The chain employs TRBV4-1 and TRBJ1-5; 8 bases are a match to TRBD1. Germline V gene data show CDR1 as MGHRA and CDR2 as YSYEKL. Trimming took 0 bases from V and 5 from J; bases not matched to a gene: 6. The CDR3 loop spans 16 amino acids. The CDR3 spells CASSQEYSGGDQPQHF. The CDR3, as DNA: TGCGCCAGCAGCCAAGAATACTCAGGGGGCGATCAGCCCCAGCATTTT.

The chain couples TRBV15 to TRBJ2-1; maybe TRBD2 (5 bases). The V and J ends lost 1 base and 7 bases respectively, with 5 bases between them. There are 12 residues in the CDR3. CDR1 and CDR2 (germline): LNHNV, YYDKDF (reference sequence). The CDR3 DNA reads as TGTGCCACCAGCAGAGCGGGGAATGAGCAGTTCTTC. Translating gives CATSRAGNEQFF.

In the case of this clone: The germline gene is not matched at one end of the junction; a read error may be the cause. V and J are TRBV19 and TRBJ1-1, with TRBD1 identical over 9 bases. CDR1 and CDR2 from the germline V gene are LNHDA and SQIVND (reference sequence). The CDR3 loop spans 14 amino acids. The CDR3 loop reads CASSTGQGNPEAFF. In nucleotides, the CDR3 is TGTGCCAGTAGTACCGGACAGGGGAACCCTGAAGCTTTCTTT.

The V call is TRBV29-1, the J call TRBJ1-1; D may be TRBD1 (5 bases). Per germline, CDR1 SQVTM and CDR2 ANQGSEA. CDR3 size: 12 residues. V was clipped by 4 bases and J by 7 bases, with 13 bases between them. This CDR3 is CSVVGEGSEAFF. In DNA, the CDR3 is TGCAGCGTTGTAGGGGAGGGGAGTGAAGCTTTCTTT.

CDR3 sequence reads: CASSLAFHEQFF. CDR3 bases: TGTGCCAGCAGCTTAGCTTTCCATGAGCAGTTCTTC. V usage is TRBV11-2 and J usage is TRBJ2-1; D not resolved. CDR1 is SGHAT and CDR2 is FQNNGV in the germline V gene. The CDR3 has 12 residues. Trimming shortened V by 1 base and J by 8 bases, and 6 bases separated the two germline ends.

This clone is a singleton in its sample. This rearrangement joins TRBV9 to TRBJ1-3; 9 positions match TRBD1. The V and J ends lost 5 bases and 2 bases, in that order; junction bases with no gene match: 5. CDR3 length: 15 amino acids. Germline-derived CDR1 and CDR2 are SGDLS and YYNGEE. CDR3 loop: CASSPGQGTGNTIYF. CDR3 DNA sequence: TGTGCCAGCAGTCCCGGACAGGGGACTGGAAACACCATATATTTT.

The rearrangement uses TRBV7-2 and TRBJ2-7; D gene ambiguous. With 1 base removed from V and 4 bases from J, the gap between germline ends came to 20 bases. In germline, CDR1 is SGHTA, CDR2 FQGNSA. This CDR3 spans 17 amino acids. CDR3: CASSLGSNLGSPYEQYF. CDR3 bases: TGTGCCAGCAGCTTAGGCTCCAATCTCGGGTCCCCATACGAGCAGTACTTC.

This chain links TRBV28 with TRBJ1-6, with no clear D. This CDR3 comprises 15 residues. Germline lookup yields CDR1 MDHEN and CDR2 SYDVKM. The V end was cut by 9 bases, the J end by 0 bases, with 12 bases between. CDR3 residues: CASLERSSYNSPLHF. CDR3 DNA sequence: TGTGCCAGTCTAGAGAGGAGCTCCTATAATTCACCCCTCCACTTT.

The chain recombines TRBV19 with TRBJ2-7, with TRBD1 matching over 10 bases. Germline V gene sequence: CDR1 LNHDA, CDR2 SQIVND (reference sequence). The CDR3 runs to 14 residues. Germline trimming cut 4 bases from V and 5 bases from J; bases unmatched to any gene: 5. This CDR3 is CASSNLDRGNEQYF. The CDR3 nucleotides are TGTGCCAGTAGTAACTTGGACAGGGGGAACGAGCAGTACTTC.